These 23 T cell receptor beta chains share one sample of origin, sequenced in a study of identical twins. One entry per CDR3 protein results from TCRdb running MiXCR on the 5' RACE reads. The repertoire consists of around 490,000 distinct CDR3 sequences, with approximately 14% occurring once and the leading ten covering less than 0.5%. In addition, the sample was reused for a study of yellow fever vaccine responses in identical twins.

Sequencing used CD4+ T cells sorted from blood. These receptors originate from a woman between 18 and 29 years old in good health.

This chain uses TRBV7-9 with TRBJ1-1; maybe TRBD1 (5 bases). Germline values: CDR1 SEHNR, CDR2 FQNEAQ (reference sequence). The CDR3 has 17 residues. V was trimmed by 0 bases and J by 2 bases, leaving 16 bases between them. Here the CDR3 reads CASSLAGGEWGNTEAFF. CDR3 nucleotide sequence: TGTGCCAGCAGCTTAGCGGGGGGTGAATGGGGTAACACTGAAGCTTTCTTT. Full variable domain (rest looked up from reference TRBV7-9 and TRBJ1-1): DTGVSQNPRHKITKRGQNVTFRCDPISEHNRLYWYRQTLGQGPEFLTYFQNEAQLEKSRLLSDRFSAERPKGSFSTLEIQRTEQGDSAMYLCASSLAGGEWGNTEAFFGQGTRLTVV.

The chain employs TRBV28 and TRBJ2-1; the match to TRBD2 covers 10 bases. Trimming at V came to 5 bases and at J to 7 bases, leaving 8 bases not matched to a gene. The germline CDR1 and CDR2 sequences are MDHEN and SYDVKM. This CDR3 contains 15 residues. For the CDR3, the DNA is TGTGCCAGCAGTGGCGCTAGCGGGGGAAAAAATGAGCAGTTCTTC. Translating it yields CASSGASGGKNEQFF.

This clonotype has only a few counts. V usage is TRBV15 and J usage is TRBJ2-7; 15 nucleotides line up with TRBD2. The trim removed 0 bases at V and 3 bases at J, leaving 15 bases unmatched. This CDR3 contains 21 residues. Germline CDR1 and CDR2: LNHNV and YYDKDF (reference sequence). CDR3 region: CATSRDRPHSGTSGRLYEQYF. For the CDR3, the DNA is TGTGCCACCAGCAGAGATCGTCCCCACTCCGGGACTAGCGGGAGGCTCTACGAGCAGTACTTC.

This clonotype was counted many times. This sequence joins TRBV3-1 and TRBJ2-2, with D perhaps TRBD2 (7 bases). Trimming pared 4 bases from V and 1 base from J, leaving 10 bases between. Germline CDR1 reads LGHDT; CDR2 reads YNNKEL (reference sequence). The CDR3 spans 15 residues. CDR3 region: CASSPGGGNTGELFF. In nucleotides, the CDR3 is TGTGCCAGCAGCCCGGGGGGCGGGAACACCGGGGAGCTGTTTTTT.

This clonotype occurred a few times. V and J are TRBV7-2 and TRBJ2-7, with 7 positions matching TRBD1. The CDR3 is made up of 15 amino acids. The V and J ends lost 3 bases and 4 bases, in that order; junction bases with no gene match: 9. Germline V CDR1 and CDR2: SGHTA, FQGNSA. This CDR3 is CASSFSWTGAYEQYV. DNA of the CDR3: TGTGCCAGCAGCTTTTCCTGGACAGGTGCGTACGAGCAGTACGTC.

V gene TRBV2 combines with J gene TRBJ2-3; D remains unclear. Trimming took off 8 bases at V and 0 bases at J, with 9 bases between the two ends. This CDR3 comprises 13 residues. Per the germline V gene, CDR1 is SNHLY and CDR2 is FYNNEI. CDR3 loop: CASGQESTDTQYF. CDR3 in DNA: TGTGCCAGCGGGCAGGAAAGCACAGATACGCAGTATTTT.

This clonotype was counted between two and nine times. The CDR3 nucleotides are TGCGCCAGCAGACAACAGGGGAAGAACACCGGGGAGCTGTTTTTT. Amino acids: CASRQQGKNTGELFF. The chain uses TRBV5-1 and TRBJ2-2; 7 nucleotides line up with TRBD1. The V gene end was trimmed by 5 bases and the J gene end by 1 base; junction bases not matched to a gene: 5. Germline-derived CDR1 and CDR2 are SGHRS and YFSETQ. CDR3 length: 15 amino acids.

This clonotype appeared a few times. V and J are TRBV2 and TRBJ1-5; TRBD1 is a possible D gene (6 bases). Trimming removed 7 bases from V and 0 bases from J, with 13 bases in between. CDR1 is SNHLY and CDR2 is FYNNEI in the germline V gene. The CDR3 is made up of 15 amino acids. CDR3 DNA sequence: TGTGCCAGCACCCCAGGGGATAATAGCAATCAGCCCCAGCATTTT. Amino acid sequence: CASTPGDNSNQPQHF.

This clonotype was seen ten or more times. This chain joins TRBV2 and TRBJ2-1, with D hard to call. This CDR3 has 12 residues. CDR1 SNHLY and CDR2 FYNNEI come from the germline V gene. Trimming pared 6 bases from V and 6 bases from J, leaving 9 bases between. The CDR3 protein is CASRKVLNEQFF. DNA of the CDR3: TGTGCCAGCAGAAAGGTCCTCAATGAGCAGTTCTTC.

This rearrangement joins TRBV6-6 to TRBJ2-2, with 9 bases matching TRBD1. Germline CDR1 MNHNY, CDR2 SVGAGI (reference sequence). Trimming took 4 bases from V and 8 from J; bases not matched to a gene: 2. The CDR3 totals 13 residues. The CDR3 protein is CASSSTGGGELFF. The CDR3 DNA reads TGTGCCAGCAGTTCGACAGGGGGAGGGGAGCTGTTTTTT.

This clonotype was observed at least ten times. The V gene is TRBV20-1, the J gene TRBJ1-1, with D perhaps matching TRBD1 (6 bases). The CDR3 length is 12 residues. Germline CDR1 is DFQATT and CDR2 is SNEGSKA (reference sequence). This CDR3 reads CVKRDTGTEAFF. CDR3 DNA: TGCGTAAAGAGGGACACCGGCACTGAAGCTTTCTTT.

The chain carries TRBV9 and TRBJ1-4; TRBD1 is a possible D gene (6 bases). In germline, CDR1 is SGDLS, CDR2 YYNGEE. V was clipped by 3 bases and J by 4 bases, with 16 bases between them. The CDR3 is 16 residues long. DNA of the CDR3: TGTGCCAGCAGCGCCCATACAGGGTTCAATAATGAAAAACTGTTTTTT. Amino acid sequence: CASSAHTGFNNEKLFF.

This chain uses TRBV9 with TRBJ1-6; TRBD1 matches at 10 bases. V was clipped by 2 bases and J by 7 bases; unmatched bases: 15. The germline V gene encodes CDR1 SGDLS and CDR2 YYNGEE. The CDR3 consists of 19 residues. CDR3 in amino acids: CASSVEKEGQGGGNSPLHF. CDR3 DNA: TGTGCCAGCAGCGTGGAAAAAGAAGGACAGGGGGGGGGCAATTCACCCCTCCACTTT.

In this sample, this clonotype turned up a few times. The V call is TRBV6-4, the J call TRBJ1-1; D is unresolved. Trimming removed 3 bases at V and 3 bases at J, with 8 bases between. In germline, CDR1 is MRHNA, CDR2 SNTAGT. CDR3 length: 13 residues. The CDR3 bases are TGTGCCAGCAGTGAAGAGCTGTACACTGAAGCTTTCTTT. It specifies CASSEELYTEAFF.

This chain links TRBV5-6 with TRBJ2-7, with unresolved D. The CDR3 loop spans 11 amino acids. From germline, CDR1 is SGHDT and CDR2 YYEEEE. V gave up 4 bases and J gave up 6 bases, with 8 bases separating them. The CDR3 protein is CASSRAGEQYF. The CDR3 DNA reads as TGTGCCAGCAGCAGAGCCGGCGAGCAGTACTTC.

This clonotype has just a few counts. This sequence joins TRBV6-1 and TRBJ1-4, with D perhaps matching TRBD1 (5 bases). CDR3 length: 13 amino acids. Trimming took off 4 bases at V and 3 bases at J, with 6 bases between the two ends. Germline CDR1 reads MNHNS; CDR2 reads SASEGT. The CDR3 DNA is TGTGCCAGCAGTGGACAGTCTAATGAAAAACTGTTTTTT. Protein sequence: CASSGQSNEKLFF.

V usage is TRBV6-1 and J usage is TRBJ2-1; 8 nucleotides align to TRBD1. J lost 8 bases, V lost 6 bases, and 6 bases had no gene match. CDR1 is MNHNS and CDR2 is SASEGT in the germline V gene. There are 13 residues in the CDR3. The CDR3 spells CASRGQGYYEQFF. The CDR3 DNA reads TGTGCCAGCAGAGGACAGGGTTACTATGAGCAGTTCTTC.

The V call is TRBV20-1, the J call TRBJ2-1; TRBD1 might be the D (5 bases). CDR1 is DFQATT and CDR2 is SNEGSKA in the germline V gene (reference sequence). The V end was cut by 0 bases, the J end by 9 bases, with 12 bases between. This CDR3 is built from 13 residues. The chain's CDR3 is CSAREGLELEQFF. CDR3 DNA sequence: TGCAGTGCTAGAGAGGGGCTGGAGCTTGAGCAGTTCTTC.

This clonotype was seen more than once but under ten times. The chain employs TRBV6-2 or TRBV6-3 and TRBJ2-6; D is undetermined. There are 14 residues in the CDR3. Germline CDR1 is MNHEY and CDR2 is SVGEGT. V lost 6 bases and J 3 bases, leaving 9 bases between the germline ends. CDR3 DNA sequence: TGTGCCAGCAGCCGACCTGGTGGGGCCAACGTCCTGACTTTC. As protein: CASSRPGGANVLTF.

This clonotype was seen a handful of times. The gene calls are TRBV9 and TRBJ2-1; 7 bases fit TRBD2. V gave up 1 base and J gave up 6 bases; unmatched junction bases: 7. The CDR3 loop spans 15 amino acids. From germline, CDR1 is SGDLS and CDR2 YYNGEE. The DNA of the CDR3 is TGTGCCAGCAGCGTATGGGCGGGAGAAAGCAATGAGCAGTTCTTC. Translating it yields CASSVWAGESNEQFF. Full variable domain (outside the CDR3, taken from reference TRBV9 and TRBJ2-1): DSGVTQTPKHLITATGQRVTLRCSPRSGDLSVYWYQQSLDQGLQFLIQYYNGEERAKGNILERFSAQQFPDLHSELNLSSLELGDSALYFCASSVWAGESNEQFFGPGTRLTVL.

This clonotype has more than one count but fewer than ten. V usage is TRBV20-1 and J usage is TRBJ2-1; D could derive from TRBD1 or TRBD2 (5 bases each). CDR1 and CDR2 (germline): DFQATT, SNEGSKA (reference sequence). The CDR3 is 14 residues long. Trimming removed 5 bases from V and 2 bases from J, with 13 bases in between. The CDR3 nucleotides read TGCAGTGCTCGAGGGGCGGCCCCCTACAATGAGCAGTTCTTC. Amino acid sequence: CSARGAAPYNEQFF.

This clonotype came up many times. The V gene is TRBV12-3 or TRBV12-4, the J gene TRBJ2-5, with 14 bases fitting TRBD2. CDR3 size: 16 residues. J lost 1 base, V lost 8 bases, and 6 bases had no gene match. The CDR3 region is CASVRGLAGVQETQYF. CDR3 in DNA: TGTGCCAGCGTCAGGGGACTAGCGGGAGTCCAAGAGACCCAGTACTTC.

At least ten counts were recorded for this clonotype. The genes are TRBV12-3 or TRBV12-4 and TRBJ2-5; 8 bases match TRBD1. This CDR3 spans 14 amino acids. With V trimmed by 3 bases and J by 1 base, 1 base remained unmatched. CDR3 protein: CASSLGTGQETQYF. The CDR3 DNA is TGTGCCAGCAGTTTGGGGACAGGCCAAGAGACCCAGTACTTC.